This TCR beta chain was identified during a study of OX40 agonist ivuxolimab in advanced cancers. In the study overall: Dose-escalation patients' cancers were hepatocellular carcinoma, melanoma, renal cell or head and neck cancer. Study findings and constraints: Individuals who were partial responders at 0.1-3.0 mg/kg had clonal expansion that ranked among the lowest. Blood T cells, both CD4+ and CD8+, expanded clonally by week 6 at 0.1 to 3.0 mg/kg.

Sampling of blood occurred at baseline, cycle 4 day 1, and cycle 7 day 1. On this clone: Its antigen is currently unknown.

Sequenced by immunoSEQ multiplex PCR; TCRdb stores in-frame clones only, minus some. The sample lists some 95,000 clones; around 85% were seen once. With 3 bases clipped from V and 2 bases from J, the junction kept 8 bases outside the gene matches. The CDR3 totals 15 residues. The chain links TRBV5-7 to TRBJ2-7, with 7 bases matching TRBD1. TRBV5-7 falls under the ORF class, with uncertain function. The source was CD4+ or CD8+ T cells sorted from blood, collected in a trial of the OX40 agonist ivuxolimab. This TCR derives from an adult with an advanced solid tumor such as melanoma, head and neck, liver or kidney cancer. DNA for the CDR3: TGTGCCAGCAGCTGTACTGGGACAGCCCCCTACGAGCAGTACGTC. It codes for CASSCTGTAPYEQYV.